These 27 T cell receptor beta chains share one sample of origin, sequenced in a study of identical twins. TCRdb passed the 5' RACE reads through MiXCR, listing each CDR3 protein once. The sample carries under 1 million distinct CDR3 sequences, approximately 13% recorded once. This sample also appeared in a second study, on yellow fever vaccine responses in identical twins.

The sample was PBMCs. These TCRs come from a woman in her late teens or twenties in good health.

This clonotype was counted at least ten times. The rearrangement links TRBV28 to TRBJ2-5; 8 positions agree with TRBD2. The V gene's germline CDR1 is MDHEN and CDR2 SYDVKM. The J segment lost 4 bases and the V segment lost 6 bases, leaving 10 bases of the junction unmatched. This CDR3 is 15 amino acids long. CDR3 sequence: CASSPPSGGAETQYF. As DNA, the CDR3 is TGTGCCAGCAGCCCCCCATCCGGGGGGGCAGAGACCCAGTACTTC. Full variable domain (remainder filled in from reference TRBV28 and TRBJ2-5): DVKVTQSSRYLVKRTGEKVFLECVQDMDHENMFWYRQDPGLGLRLIYFSYDVKMKEKGDIPEGYSVSREKKERFSLILESASTNQTSMYLCASSPPSGGAETQYFGPGTRLLVL.

Only a few counts were recorded for this clonotype. The J gene is TRBJ2-3, the V gene TRBV2; TRBD2 agrees at 7 bases. CDR3 size: 14 residues. The germline gives CDR1 SNHLY, CDR2 FYNNEI. With 7 bases clipped from V and 6 bases from J, the junction kept 10 bases outside the gene matches. The CDR3 DNA reads TGTGCCAGCATGCGTCCTAGCGGAGCGGATACGCAGTATTTT. Translating gives CASMRPSGADTQYF.

This clonotype has more than one count but fewer than ten. The J gene is TRBJ2-3, the V gene TRBV5-1; D gene unclear. Per the germline V gene, CDR1 is SGHRS and CDR2 is YFSETQ. The CDR3 consists of 11 residues. The CDR3 region is CATRPTDTQYF. CDR3 sequence (DNA): TGCGCAACCCGACCCACAGATACGCAGTATTTT.

This clonotype has a handful of counts. This chain uses TRBV27 with TRBJ2-1; no reliable D call. There are 14 residues in the CDR3. CDR1 and CDR2 from the germline V gene are MNHEY and SMNVEV (reference sequence). V lost 7 bases and J lost 4, with 14 bases in between. CDR3 amino acids: CASTPRFGYNEQFF. DNA of the CDR3: TGTGCCAGCACCCCTCGGTTCGGATACAATGAGCAGTTCTTC.

The chain uses TRBV27 and TRBJ1-2; D perhaps matches TRBD1 (6 bases). The V end was cut by 6 bases, the J end by 6 bases, with 17 bases between. The germline CDR1 and CDR2 sequences are MNHEY and SMNVEV (reference sequence). This CDR3 has 14 amino acids. The CDR3 DNA reads as TGTGCCAGCAGACTAACCCCCTACAGGGATGGCTACACCTTC. This translates into CASRLTPYRDGYTF.

This clonotype was seen a few times. The chain employs TRBV24-1 and TRBJ2-3; no definite D call. Deletions cut 4 bases from V and 6 bases from J, with 10 bases between. Germline V gives CDR1 KGHDR, CDR2 SFDVKD. The CDR3 loop spans 13 amino acids. The CDR3 loop is CATSDKYIDTQYF. The CDR3 DNA reads as TGTGCCACCAGTGACAAGTATATTGATACGCAGTATTTT.

This clonotype showed up just a few times. The rearrangement uses TRBV20-1 and TRBJ1-1; 9 bases line up with TRBD1. Germline lookup yields CDR1 DFQATT and CDR2 SNEGSKA (reference sequence). The trim removed 3 bases at V and 4 bases at J, leaving 6 bases unmatched. The CDR3 runs to 14 residues. In DNA form, the CDR3 reads TGCAGTGCTAGCCCCGACAGGGGGATCACTGAAGCTTTCTTT. Its protein product is CSASPDRGITEAFF.

This rearrangement joins TRBV20-1 to TRBJ2-5, with 13 bases identical to TRBD2. The germline V gene has CDR1 DFQATT and CDR2 SNEGSKA (reference sequence). With 5 bases clipped from V and 3 bases from J, the junction kept 9 bases outside the gene matches. The CDR3 has 16 amino acids. CDR3 residues: CSAPGTSGTWKETQYF. The CDR3 nucleotides are TGCAGTGCTCCCGGGACTAGCGGGACCTGGAAAGAGACCCAGTACTTC.

The V and J genes are TRBV5-1 and TRBJ1-4; D is unclear. This CDR3 region has 16 residues. Trimming cost V 4 bases and J 4 bases, with 17 bases left between them. Germline V lookup: CDR1 SGHRS, CDR2 YFSETQ. CDR3 sequence: CASSLPIGMGNEKLFF. The CDR3 coding sequence is TGCGCCAGCAGCCTACCTATCGGCATGGGTAATGAAAAACTGTTTTTT.

This clonotype was found a few times. The rearrangement uses TRBV12-3 or TRBV12-4 and TRBJ2-3; no definite D call. The V gene lost 4 bases and the J gene lost 6 bases, with 5 bases spanning the gap. The CDR3 sequence is 11 residues long. Here the CDR3 reads CASSYYDTQYF. In DNA, the CDR3 is TGTGCCAGCAGTTATTACGATACGCAGTATTTT.

This clonotype came up a few times. This sequence joins TRBV20-1 and TRBJ1-1; 8 nucleotides align to TRBD1. Germline CDR1 is DFQATT and CDR2 is SNEGSKA (reference sequence). The CDR3 has 11 amino acids. Losses at the gene ends were 3 bases for V and 10 bases for J; bases not matched to a gene: 4. The CDR3 nucleotides read TGCAGTGCTAGGACAGGGGAGGTAGCTTTCTTT. It encodes CSARTGEVAFF.

The CDR3 nucleotides read TGCGCCAGCAGCCGGGGGTCGGGGGATACGCAGTATTTT. It encodes CASSRGSGDTQYF. J is TRBJ2-3 and V is TRBV5-1; tentative D call: TRBD2 (6 bases). Trimming took off 4 bases at V and 6 bases at J, with 12 bases between the two ends. Germline CDR1 SGHRS, CDR2 YFSETQ. The CDR3 loop spans 13 amino acids.

The V and J genes are TRBV7-8 and TRBJ1-2, with TRBD1 matching 7 bases. The V gene end was trimmed by 5 bases and the J gene end by 4 bases; junction bases not matched to a gene: 16. This CDR3 region has 17 residues. From germline, CDR1 is SGHVS and CDR2 FQNEAQ. CDR3 bases: TGTGCCAGCAGCGCTACGGAACAGGGGCCGGTTATCTATGGCTACACCTTC. This codes for CASSATEQGPVIYGYTF.

V is TRBV2 and J is TRBJ2-3; D perhaps matches TRBD2 (6 bases). Per the germline V gene, CDR1 is SNHLY and CDR2 is FYNNEI. V lost 3 bases, J lost 3 bases, and 13 bases lay in between. The CDR3 has 15 residues. The CDR3 here is CASSDGEVGTDTQYF. CDR3 DNA: TGTGCCAGCAGTGACGGGGAGGTGGGGACAGATACGCAGTATTTT.

This clonotype was seen many times. This sequence joins TRBV28 and TRBJ2-5, with D maybe TRBD1 (6 bases). CDR1 MDHEN and CDR2 SYDVKM come from the germline V gene. Trimming removed 7 bases from V and 2 bases from J, with 11 bases in between. The CDR3 spans 13 residues. The CDR3 is CASNRADQETQYF. CDR3 nucleotide sequence: TGTGCCAGCAACAGGGCAGATCAAGAGACCCAGTACTTC.

V gene TRBV18 combines with J gene TRBJ1-6, with D unresolved. V lost 2 bases and J 5 bases, leaving 10 bases between the germline ends. Germline values: CDR1 KGHSH, CDR2 LQKENI. The CDR3 contains 15 residues. CDR3 nucleotide sequence: TGTGCCAGCTCACCATTTGGGGAGAATAATTCACCCCTCCACTTT. It encodes CASSPFGENNSPLHF.

The chain joins TRBV6-5 to TRBJ2-7; no clear D gene. This CDR3 has 13 amino acids. Trimming pared 2 bases from V and 4 bases from J, leaving 9 bases between. From germline, CDR1 is MNHEY and CDR2 SVGAGI. CDR3 residues: CASSYARGYEQYV. For the CDR3, the DNA is TGTGCCAGCAGTTACGCCAGAGGATACGAGCAGTACGTC.

The chain employs TRBV6-5 and TRBJ2-5, with D possibly matching TRBD2 (6 bases). Trimming left V 5 bases short and J 2 bases short, with 15 bases between. The CDR3 extends over 15 amino acids. CDR1 is MNHEY and CDR2 is SVGAGI in the germline V gene. The CDR3 DNA follows: TGTGCCAGCAGTACTTGGGACTCCCTTCAAGAGACCCAGTACTTC. Translated: CASSTWDSLQETQYF.

This clonotype was seen ten or more times. The V gene is TRBV15, the J gene TRBJ1-6, with unresolved D. From germline, CDR1 is LNHNV and CDR2 YYDKDF (reference sequence). The V gene lost 4 bases and the J gene lost 7 bases, with 11 bases spanning the gap. This CDR3 spans 14 amino acids. CDR3 nucleotide sequence: TGTGCCACCAGCATAGGGCGAGACAATTCACCCCTCCACTTT. Amino acids: CATSIGRDNSPLHF.

CDR3 sequence: CASRPTETGGQYF. The CDR3 DNA sequence: TGTGCCAGCAGACCAACCGAGACGGGAGGGCAGTACTTC. The chain uses TRBV12-3 or TRBV12-4 and TRBJ2-7, with 7 bases matching TRBD2. V lost 6 bases and J lost 9; bases outside the gene matches: 11. CDR3 size: 13 residues.

V usage is TRBV4-1 and J usage is TRBJ2-1, with TRBD2 matching 8 bases. The CDR3 length is 15 residues. CDR1 is MGHRA, CDR2 YSYEKL, per germline. V was clipped by 1 base and J by 4 bases; unmatched bases: 3. CDR3 amino acids: CASSQAGGLYNEQFF. CDR3 coding DNA: TGCGCCAGCAGCCAAGCGGGGGGGCTTTACAATGAGCAGTTCTTC.

This clonotype was recorded many times. V gene TRBV3-1 combines with J gene TRBJ2-2; TRBD2 agrees at 7 bases. The germline V gene encodes CDR1 LGHDT and CDR2 YNNKEL (reference sequence). After removal of 5 bases from V and 7 bases from J, the junction contained 7 bases not matched to a gene. CDR3 length: 14 residues. CDR3 coding DNA: TGTGCCAGCAGCATCCGGGGAGGGTACGGGGAGCTGTTTTTT. Translation: CASSIRGGYGELFF. Together with reference TRBV3-1 and TRBJ2-2, the CDR3 gives the full variable domain: DTAVSQTPKYLVTQMGNDKSIKCEQNLGHDTMYWYKQDSKKFLKIMFSYNNKELIINETVPNRFSPKSPDKAHLNLHINSLELGDSAVYFCASSIRGGYGELFFGEGSRLTVL.

This clonotype came up a few times. The CDR3 nucleotides read TGTGCCACCAGTGAACGGGACGTACACTATGGCTACACCTTC. Translating gives CATSERDVHYGYTF. The V call is TRBV24-1, the J call TRBJ1-2, with TRBD1 as a possible D gene (5 bases). The CDR3 is 14 amino acids. The V gene lost 4 bases and the J gene lost 3 bases, with 11 bases spanning the gap. Germline assignment: CDR1 KGHDR and CDR2 SFDVKD.

This clonotype was seen ten or more times. The rearrangement joins TRBV12-3 or TRBV12-4 to TRBJ2-1; 8 nucleotides agree with TRBD2. V gave up 6 bases and J gave up 8 bases; unmatched junction bases: 3. The CDR3 has 12 residues. As DNA, the CDR3 is TGTGCCAGCAGACGGCGGGAGGATGAGCAGTTCTTC. Translation gives CASRRREDEQFF.

This clonotype was seen only a few times. The chain joins TRBV7-9 to TRBJ2-2, with a weak D call TRBD1 (5 bases). Germline CDR1 SEHNR, CDR2 FQNEAQ (reference sequence). V lost 4 bases and J 0 bases, leaving 12 bases between the germline ends. This CDR3 comprises 16 residues. The CDR3 loop reads CASSYVAGTNTGELFF. Written as DNA, the CDR3 is TGTGCCAGCAGCTACGTGGCAGGGACGAACACCGGGGAGCTGTTTTTT.

This clonotype showed up many times. The chain couples TRBV3-1 to TRBJ2-7; no reliable D call. This CDR3 comprises 14 residues. The V end was cut by 4 bases, the J end by 1 base, with 11 bases between. Germline CDR1 and CDR2: LGHDT and YNNKEL (reference sequence). CDR3: CASSPVFGSYEQYV. The CDR3 nucleotides read TGTGCCAGCAGCCCCGTGTTCGGGTCCTACGAGCAGTACGTC.

The chain combines TRBV5-1 with TRBJ1-1; no clear D. The germline gives CDR1 SGHRS, CDR2 YFSETQ. The CDR3 is made up of 13 amino acids. V lost 4 bases, J lost 1 base, and 8 bases lay in between. The CDR3 bases are TGCGCCAGCAGCGGTTCAGGGAACACTGAAGCTTTCTTT. It translates to CASSGSGNTEAFF.